Sequencing of this TCR beta chain was carried out in a study of blood T cell repertoires in COVID-19. V trimming: 4 bases; J trimming: 4 bases; junction bases outside the gene matches: 22. The CDR3 is made up of 20 amino acids. Germline V gives CDR1 LGHDT, CDR2 YNNKEL (reference sequence). This table comes from immunoSEQ multiplex PCR, and its TCRdb copy is limited to in-frame clones, with some not included. The sample holds 160,000 or so clones, over 80% seen once. The chain combines TRBV3-1 (or the pseudogene TRBV3-2) with TRBJ1-3; TRBD1 matches at 7 bases. The clonotype was recovered from a man between 65 and 80 years old who had recovered from COVID-19. Sequenced: peripheral blood. In DNA form, the CDR3 reads TGTGCCAGCAGCCCTTGGTTCGAGGGTGACAGGGCCTTTCTCGGAAACACCATATATTTT. This gives the protein CASSPWFEGDRAFLGNTIYF.